Below, 20 T cell receptor beta chains from the same sample are listed, as sequenced in a study of CD8+CD57+ T cells in acquired aplastic anemia. Both TCR beta VDJ combination and CDR3 sequence profiling were carried out. Genomic DNA was the template for this profiling. Each CDR3 protein is one row after TCRdb ran MiXCR on the reads. The repertoire holds approximately 170,000 distinct CDR3 sequences, with approximately 44% as singletons. All patients picked for sequencing had shown, by flow cytometry, an expansion of CD8+CD57+ cells. What was sequenced was sorted CD4+, CD8+, or CD8+CD57+ T cells (not recorded which) from PBMCs. The origin of the receptors is a human donor with aplastic anemia.

This clonotype showed up many times. The chain uses TRBV27 and TRBJ1-2, with 9 nucleotides matching TRBD1. Germline V CDR1 and CDR2: MNHEY, SMNVEV (reference sequence). Losses at the gene ends were 8 bases for V and 6 bases for J; bases not matched to a gene: 7. The CDR3 spans 13 residues. CDR3 sequence reads: CASYLDRGHGYTF. DNA of the CDR3: TGTGCCAGCTACCTGGACAGGGGCCATGGCTACACCTTC.

The V gene is TRBV6-5, the J gene TRBJ1-1; D remains ambiguous. The CDR3 totals 13 residues. In germline, CDR1 is MNHEY, CDR2 SVGAGI. V gave up 4 bases and J gave up 1 base, with 7 bases separating them. The CDR3 DNA reads TGTGCCAGCAGTTCTTGGGAGAACACTGAAGCTTTCTTT. This gives the protein CASSSWENTEAFF.

This clonotype was counted at least ten times. The chain recombines TRBV19 with TRBJ1-2; TRBD1 aligns across 7 bases. Germline values: CDR1 LNHDA, CDR2 SQIVND (reference sequence). The J segment lost 2 bases and the V segment lost 5 bases, leaving 8 bases of the junction unmatched. The CDR3 is made up of 15 amino acids. This chain's CDR3 is CASSSPGQENYGYTF. The DNA for the CDR3 is TGTGCCAGTAGTTCACCCGGACAGGAGAACTATGGCTACACCTTC. The entire variable domain, with the rest obtained from reference TRBV19 and TRBJ1-2, is as follows: DGGITQSPKYLFRKEGQNVTLSCEQNLNHDAMYWYRQDPGQGLRLIYYSQIVNDFQKGDIAEGYSVSREKKESFPLTVTSAQKNPTAFYLCASSSPGQENYGYTFGSGTRLTVV.

The chain links TRBV2 to TRBJ1-2; 9 bases match TRBD1. Germline V gene lookup returns CDR1 SNHLY and CDR2 FYNNEI. This CDR3 has 14 amino acids. V lost 5 bases and J lost 8; bases outside the gene matches: 9. The chain's CDR3 is CASSLRGQGWGYTF. In DNA, the CDR3 is TGTGCCAGCAGTCTCCGGGGACAGGGCTGGGGCTACACCTTC.

This clonotype was counted ten times or more. J is TRBJ2-1 and V is TRBV9; tentatively, D is TRBD1 (5 bases). The CDR3 runs 16 residues. Looked up from germline, CDR1 is SGDLS and CDR2 is YYNGEE. With 0 bases removed from V and 7 bases from J, the gap between germline ends came to 17 bases. CDR3 sequence: CASSVEGLGRRNEQFF. CDR3 DNA: TGTGCCAGCAGCGTAGAGGGGCTGGGGCGTCGGAATGAGCAGTTCTTC.

This clonotype has a single count. The CDR3 coding sequence is TGTGCCAGCAGCGTAGGACTAGCGGGGTACGAGCAGTTCTTC. Translating gives CASSVGLAGYEQFF. The gene calls are TRBV9 and TRBJ2-1; TRBD2 matches at 11 bases. After removal of 0 bases from V and 10 bases from J, the junction contained 3 bases not matched to a gene. CDR3 size: 14 residues. Germline lookup yields CDR1 SGDLS and CDR2 YYNGEE.

This clonotype was recorded at least ten times. One end of the junction does not line up with germline, which may come from a read error. The genes are TRBV5-4 and TRBJ2-3; no clear D gene. The CDR3 extends over 15 amino acids. Germline loops: CDR1 SGHNT, CDR2 YYREEE (reference sequence). The CDR3 DNA follows: TGTGCCAGCAGGTTAAGAGGCCAAAGCACGGATACGCAGTATTTT. This sequence encodes CASRLRGQSTDTQYF.

There are a few counts of this clonotype. The chain employs TRBV29-1 and TRBJ2-1, with a possible D match to TRBD1 (7 bases). Trimming pared 2 bases from V and 10 bases from J, leaving 18 bases between. The germline CDR1 and CDR2 sequences are SQVTM and ANQGSEA. The CDR3 length is 14 residues. The CDR3, as DNA: TGCAGCGTTGAATACGGTGGAGGGGGCTACGAGCAGTTCTTC. It specifies CSVEYGGGGYEQFF.

This clonotype was recorded at least ten times. CDR3 bases: TGTGCCAGCAACGGTAGGGACAGAAACTACGAGCAGTACGTC. The encoded protein is CASNGRDRNYEQYV. The chain joins TRBV28 to TRBJ2-7; 7 nucleotides agree with TRBD1. The CDR3 consists of 14 residues. The germline V gene has CDR1 MDHEN and CDR2 SYDVKM. J lost 3 bases, V lost 7 bases, and 9 bases had no gene match.

The V call is TRBV2, the J call TRBJ2-7, with 7 bases that match TRBD1. The germline V gene has CDR1 SNHLY and CDR2 FYNNEI. There are 13 residues in the CDR3. V was clipped by 8 bases and J by 4 bases; unmatched bases: 8. CDR3 nucleotide sequence: TGTGCCAGCGACACAGGGGTTATATACGAGCAGTACTTC. It translates to CASDTGVIYEQYF. The variable domain in full, completed from reference TRBV2 and TRBJ2-7, reads EPEVTQTPSHQVTQMGQEVILRCVPISNHLYFYWYRQILGQKVEFLVSFYNNEISEKSEIFDDQFSVERPDGSNFTLKIRSTKLEDSAMYFCASDTGVIYEQYFGPGTRLTVT.

To note about this clonotype: This likely comes from a read error, as the CDR3 has no conserved phenylalanine or tryptophan at its end. The DNA is left out, because the CDR3 cannot be placed on it with certainty; the CDR3 is given as TCRdb lists it. The chain carries TRBV15 and TRBJ2-3. Germline CDR1 is LNHNV and CDR2 is YYDKDF (reference sequence). The length of the CDR3 is 15 amino acids, counting both ends. CDR3 protein: CATSRDGQGTDTQPI.

The chain is built from TRBV5-1 and TRBJ2-7; D gene uncertain. Germline V gives CDR1 SGHRS, CDR2 YFSETQ. Trimming took 0 bases from V and 2 from J, leaving 9 bases between them. CDR3 length equals 14 residues. The CDR3 DNA reads as TGCGCCAGCAGCTTGGCCCGTGGGCCCTACGAGCAGTACGTC. This translates into CASSLARGPYEQYV.

This clonotype came up many times. The V gene is TRBV7-9, the J gene TRBJ1-1; D is uncertain. CDR3 length equals 14 residues. V lost 1 base and J lost 6, with 12 bases in between. In germline, CDR1 is SEHNR, CDR2 FQNEAQ (reference sequence). CDR3 in amino acids: CASSLGQGVAEAFF. The CDR3 DNA follows: TGTGCCAGCAGCTTAGGGCAAGGCGTCGCTGAAGCTTTCTTT.

This clonotype occurred many times. This chain uses TRBV5-4 with TRBJ1-1; no firm D call. Between the trimmed V and J ends, which lost 4 bases and 1 base, there was a span of 8 bases. Germline loops: CDR1 SGHNT, CDR2 YYREEE (reference sequence). The CDR3 loop spans 13 amino acids. CDR3 sequence: CASSTHGNTEAFF. CDR3 nucleotide sequence: TGTGCCAGCAGCACACATGGGAACACTGAAGCTTTCTTT. The variable domain in full, with the rest retrieved from reference TRBV5-4 and TRBJ1-1, is ETGVTQSPTHLIKTRGQQVTLRCSSQSGHNTVSWYQQALGQGPQFIFQYYREEENGRGNFPPRFSGLQFPNYSSELNVNALELDDSALYLCASSTHGNTEAFFGQGTRLTVV.

This clonotype was detected ten times or more. J is TRBJ2-1 and V is TRBV19, with D tentatively TRBD2 (5 bases). Germline assignment: CDR1 LNHDA and CDR2 SQIVND (reference sequence). The germline V and J ends were trimmed by 4 bases and 7 bases, with 14 bases remaining between them. CDR3 length: 14 amino acids. The CDR3 protein is CASSTTPTGNEQFF. As DNA, the CDR3 is TGTGCCAGTAGTACCACTCCGACGGGAAATGAGCAGTTCTTC.

This clonotype was seen only once. It is likely a read error, because the conserved phenylalanine at the end of the CDR3 is missing. The chain combines TRBV19 with TRBJ1-6, with 12 nucleotides matching TRBD1. CDR3 length equals 16 residues. Germline V gene sequence: CDR1 LNHDA, CDR2 SQIVND (reference sequence). CDR3: CASSKGQGANNSPLHS. CDR3 coding DNA: TGTGCCAGTAGTAAGGGACAGGGGGCGAATAACTCACCCCTCCACTCT.

This clonotype appeared many times. The chain employs TRBV5-6 and TRBJ1-2, with D possibly TRBD1 on 6 matching bases. The V gene lost 6 bases and the J gene lost 4 bases, with 19 bases spanning the gap. The CDR3 runs 15 residues. Germline V gene data show CDR1 as SGHDT and CDR2 as YYEEEE. This CDR3 is CASTRRGARVYGYTF. The CDR3 nucleotides read TGTGCCAGCACCCGAAGGGGGGCGAGGGTCTATGGCTACACCTTC.

This clonotype has ten or more counts. The chain is built from TRBV5-1 and TRBJ1-1; the D gene is possibly TRBD1 (5 bases). Germline CDR1 is SGHRS and CDR2 is YFSETQ. The length of the CDR3 is 15 residues. Trimming cost V 3 bases and J 3 bases, with 15 bases left between them. For the CDR3, the DNA is TGCGCCAGCAGCTCGTTCCTTAGGGGTGACACTGAAGCTTTCTTT. Translating gives CASSSFLRGDTEAFF. Variable domain in full (rest from reference TRBV5-1 and TRBJ1-1): KAGVTQTPRYLIKTRGQQVTLSCSPISGHRSVSWYQQTPGQGLQFLFEYFSETQRNKGNFPGRFSGRQFSNSRSEMNVSTLELGDSALYLCASSSFLRGDTEAFFGQGTRLTVV.

V is TRBV19 and J is TRBJ2-3; D perhaps matches TRBD1 (6 bases). Deletions cut 4 bases from V and 3 bases from J, with 14 bases between. The length of the CDR3 is 15 residues. Germline assignment: CDR1 LNHDA and CDR2 SQIVND (reference sequence). This chain's CDR3 is CASSTRAQGTDTQYF. Here the CDR3 DNA reads TGTGCCAGTAGTACCCGGGCGCAGGGGACAGATACGCAGTATTTT.

As for this clonotype: Just one base apart from a much larger clone, this may be a read error. The chain uses TRBV4-2 and TRBJ2-3, with D possibly TRBD2 on 6 matching bases. Trimming removed 4 bases from V and 0 bases from J, with 17 bases in between. CDR3 length: 17 residues. Germline assignment: CDR1 LGHNA and CDR2 YNFKEQ. DNA for the CDR3: TGTGCCAGCAGCCTAGATCCGGCGGGGACTAGCACAGATACGCAGTATTTT. The encoded protein is CASSLDPAGTSTDTQYF.